This T cell receptor beta chain was sequenced during a study of T cell changes during pregnancy in multiple sclerosis. The assay was immunoSEQ multiplex PCR, and TCRdb's table has in-frame clones only and misses some. The sample has roughly 29,000 clones, approximately 88% seen once. CDR1 MGHRA and CDR2 YSYEKL come from the germline V gene. The length of the CDR3 is 15 residues. Trimming took off 1 base at V and 7 bases at J, with 14 bases between the two ends. This clone was detected once. The sequenced sample was CD8+ T cells from peripheral blood mononuclear cells, obtained before pregnancy. V gene TRBV4-1 combines with J gene TRBJ2-1; no clear D. The TCR sequence derives from a female donor with multiple sclerosis, enrolled in a pregnancy study. CDR3 loop: CASSQVGAPGNEQFF. The DNA of the CDR3 is TGCGCCAGCAGCCAAGTAGGCGCGCCCGGGAATGAGCAGTTCTTC.